The clone carrying this TCR beta chain was picked up a small number of times. The antigen remains unidentified. Thyroid ultrasound and orbital computed tomography, with clinical symptoms and serum thyroxine and TRAb, informed diagnoses. CDR1 is MDHEN and CDR2 is SYDVKM in the germline V gene. CDR3 size: 12 residues. V lost 1 base and J 3 bases, leaving 3 bases between the germline ends. The source of the sample is a study of T cells in Graves' hyperthyroidism and ophthalmopathy. Points from the study as a whole: The model foresaw ophthalmopathy a median about 6.1 months prior to onset. Most thyroid clonotypes expanded above 0.001 appeared in blood too.

Amplification of TCR beta CDR3 regions was performed using RNA transcripts as template. Primed by the HTBI set, a first-round RT-PCR was run on the TCR CDR3. TCRdb ran MiXCR on the multiplex PCR reads and lists one entry per CDR3 protein. The table shows some 600,000 distinct CDR3 sequences, with under 60% occurring only once. Sequenced sample: peripheral blood or thyroid tissue (not recorded which). This clonotype originated in a woman younger than 30 with Graves' hyperthyroidism. J is TRBJ1-2 and V is TRBV28, with D hard to call. CDR3 bases: TGTGCCAGCAGTTTATATCACTATGGCTACACCTTC. Amino acid sequence: CASSLYHYGYTF.